Each of the 5 T cell receptor beta chains below was sequenced from the same sample in a study of monozygotic twins with inflammatory bowel disease. TCRdb re-called the 5' RACE reads; one entry per CDR3 protein, DNA not given. The ten top clones account for roughly 2.5%, within a sample of approximately 140,000 distinct CDR3 sequences. The sample consisted of blood. The receptors come from a human donor with ulcerative colitis or Crohn's disease, or a healthy co-twin of an affected twin (not recorded which).

V usage is TRBV3-1 and J usage is TRBJ1-1; no DNA is available, so the TRBD1 call from TCRdb remains unchecked. CDR3 length: 13 amino acids. Germline V lookup: CDR1 LGHDT, CDR2 YNNKEL (reference sequence). CDR3 loop: CASSQDLSSRAFF.

This chain links TRBV11-2 with TRBJ1-2; lacking DNA, the TRBD1 call made by TCRdb goes unchecked. CDR3 length: 19 amino acids. CDR1 and CDR2 (germline): SGHAT, FQNNGV. The CDR3: CASVPGRRGRGVTNYGYTF.

This chain uses TRBV12-3 or TRBV12-4 with TRBJ2-1; TCRdb's D call, TRBD2, is unchecked because there is no DNA. The CDR3 has 15 residues. CDR3 sequence: CASSRPSGGKNEQFF.

V gene TRBV5-1 combines with J gene TRBJ2-4; TCRdb outputs TRBD1, but without DNA this stays unchecked. The CDR3 is 15 residues long. CDR1 SGHRS and CDR2 YFSETQ come from the germline V gene. The chain's CDR3 is CASSLASGRQNMQYF.

The genes are TRBV7-2 and TRBJ2-1. This CDR3 contains 16 residues. The V gene's germline CDR1 is SGHTA and CDR2 FQGNSA. Here the CDR3 reads CASSSSGPRLYNEQFF. The variable domain in full, completed from reference TRBV7-2 and TRBJ2-1, reads GAGVSQSPSNKVTEKGKDVELRCDPISGHTALYWYRQSLGQGLEFLIYFQGNSAPDKSGLPSDRFSAERTGGSVSTLTIQRTQQEDSAVYLCASSSSGPRLYNEQFFGPGTRLTVL.